This T cell receptor (beta chain) originates from a study of blood T cell repertoires in COVID-19. Some clones are missing from TCRdb's copy, which holds only in-frame ones; the method was immunoSEQ multiplex PCR. Of some 520,000 clones listed, roughly 89% were seen once; the top ten hold roughly 0.84%. This CDR3 has 19 amino acids. Sequencing was performed on peripheral blood. The source of this sequence is a man between 18 and 29 years old with COVID-19, enrolled during active disease. The chain links TRBV21-1 to TRBJ2-7; the tabulated D call, TRBD2, remains unverified against the DNA. TRBV21-1 is a documented pseudogene. Here the CDR3 reads CASSKPLPGTSGPSYEQYF. CDR3 in DNA: TGTGCCAGCAGCAAACCCCTCCCCGGGACTAGCGGTCCCTCCTACGAGCAGTACTTC.